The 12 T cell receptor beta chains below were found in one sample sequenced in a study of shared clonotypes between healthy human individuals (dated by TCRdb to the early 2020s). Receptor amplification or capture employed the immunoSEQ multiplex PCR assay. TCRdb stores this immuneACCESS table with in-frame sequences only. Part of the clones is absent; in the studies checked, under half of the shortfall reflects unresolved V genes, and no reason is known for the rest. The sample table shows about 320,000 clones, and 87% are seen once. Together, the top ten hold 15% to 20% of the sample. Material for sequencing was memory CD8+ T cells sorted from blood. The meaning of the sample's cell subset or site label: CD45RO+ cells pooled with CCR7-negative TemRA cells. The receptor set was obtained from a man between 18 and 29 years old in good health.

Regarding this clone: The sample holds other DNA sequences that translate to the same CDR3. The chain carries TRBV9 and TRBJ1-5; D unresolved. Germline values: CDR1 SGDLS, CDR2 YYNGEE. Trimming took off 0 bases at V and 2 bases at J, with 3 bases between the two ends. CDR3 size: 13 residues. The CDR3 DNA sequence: TGTGCCAGCAGCGTAGATGGCAATCAGCCCCAGCATTTT. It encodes CASSVDGNQPQHF.

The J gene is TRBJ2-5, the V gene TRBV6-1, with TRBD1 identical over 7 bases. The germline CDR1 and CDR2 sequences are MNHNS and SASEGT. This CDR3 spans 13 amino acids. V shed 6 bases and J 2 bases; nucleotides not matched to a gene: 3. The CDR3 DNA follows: TGTGCCAGCAGAGGACAGGAGCAAGAGACCCAGTACTTC. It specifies CASRGQEQETQYF.

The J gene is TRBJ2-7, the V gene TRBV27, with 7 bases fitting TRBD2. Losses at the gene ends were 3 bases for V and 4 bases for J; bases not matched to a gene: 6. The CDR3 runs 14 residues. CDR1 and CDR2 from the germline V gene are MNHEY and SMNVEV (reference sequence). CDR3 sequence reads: CASSFQRGLYEQYF. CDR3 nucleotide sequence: TGTGCCAGCAGTTTCCAGCGGGGTCTTTACGAGCAGTACTTC.

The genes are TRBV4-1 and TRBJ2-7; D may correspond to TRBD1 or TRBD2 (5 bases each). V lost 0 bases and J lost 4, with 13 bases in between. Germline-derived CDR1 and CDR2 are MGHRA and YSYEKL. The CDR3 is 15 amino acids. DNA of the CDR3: TGCGCCAGCAGCCAAGATCGGGGCGGGCCTTACGAGCAGTACTTC. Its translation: CASSQDRGGPYEQYF.

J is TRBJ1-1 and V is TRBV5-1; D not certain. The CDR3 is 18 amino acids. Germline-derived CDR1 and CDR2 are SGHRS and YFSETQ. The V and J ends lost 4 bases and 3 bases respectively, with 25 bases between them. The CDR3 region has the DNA TGCGCCAGCAGCCCGATGCGGGCAGGTGGGTCCTCGGACACTGAAGCTTTCTTT. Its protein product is CASSPMRAGGSSDTEAFF.

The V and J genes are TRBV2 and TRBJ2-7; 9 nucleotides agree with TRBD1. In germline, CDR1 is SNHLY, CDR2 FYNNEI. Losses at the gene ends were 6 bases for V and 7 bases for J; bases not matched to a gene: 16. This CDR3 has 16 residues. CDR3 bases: TGTGCCAGCAGCCACGTCCTGGACAGGGGAAGGAGAGAGCAGTACTTC. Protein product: CASSHVLDRGRREQYF.

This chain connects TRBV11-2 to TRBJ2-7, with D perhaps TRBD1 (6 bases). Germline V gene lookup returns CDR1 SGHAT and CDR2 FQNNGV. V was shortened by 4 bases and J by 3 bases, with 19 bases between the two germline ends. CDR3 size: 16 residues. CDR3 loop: CASSWGHWGQGYEQYF. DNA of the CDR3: TGTGCCAGCAGCTGGGGGCACTGGGGCCAGGGCTACGAGCAGTACTTC.

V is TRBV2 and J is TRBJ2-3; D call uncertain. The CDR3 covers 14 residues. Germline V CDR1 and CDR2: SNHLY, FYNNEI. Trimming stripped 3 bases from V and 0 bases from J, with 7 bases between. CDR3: CASSDLSSTDTQYF. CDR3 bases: TGTGCCAGCAGTGACCTGTCCAGCACAGATACGCAGTATTTT. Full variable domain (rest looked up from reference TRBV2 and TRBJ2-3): EPEVTQTPSHQVTQMGQEVILRCVPISNHLYFYWYRQILGQKVEFLVSFYNNEISEKSEIFDDQFSVERPDGSNFTLKIRSTKLEDSAMYFCASSDLSSTDTQYFGPGTRLTVL.

The CDR3 bases are TGTGCCACCCTATGGCGGGGGGGGATCAACAATGAGCAGTTCTTC. Translated, it gives CATLWRGGINNEQFF. This chain links TRBV2 with TRBJ2-1, with 9 positions matching TRBD2. The CDR3 totals 15 residues. CDR1 is SNHLY and CDR2 is FYNNEI in the germline V gene. J was trimmed by 5 bases and V by 10 bases; bases with no gene match: 12. Variable domain in full (rest from reference TRBV2 and TRBJ2-1): EPEVTQTPSHQVTQMGQEVILRCVPISNHLYFYWYRQILGQKVEFLVSFYNNEISEKSEIFDDQFSVERPDGSNFTLKIRSTKLEDSAMYFCATLWRGGINNEQFFGPGTRLTVL.

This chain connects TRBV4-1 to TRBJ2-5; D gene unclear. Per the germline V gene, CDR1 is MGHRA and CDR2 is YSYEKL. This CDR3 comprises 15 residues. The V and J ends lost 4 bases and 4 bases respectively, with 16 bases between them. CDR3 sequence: CASSLSTTRRETQYF. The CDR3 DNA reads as TGCGCCAGCAGCCTATCAACGACGAGAAGAGAGACCCAGTACTTC.

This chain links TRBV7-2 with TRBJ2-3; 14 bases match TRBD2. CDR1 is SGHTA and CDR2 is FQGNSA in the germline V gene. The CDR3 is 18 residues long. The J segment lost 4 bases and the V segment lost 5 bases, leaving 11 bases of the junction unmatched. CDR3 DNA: TGTGCCAGCAGCCCGATGACTAGCGGGAGGGCCGGTCCAGATACGCAGTATTTT. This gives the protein CASSPMTSGRAGPDTQYF.

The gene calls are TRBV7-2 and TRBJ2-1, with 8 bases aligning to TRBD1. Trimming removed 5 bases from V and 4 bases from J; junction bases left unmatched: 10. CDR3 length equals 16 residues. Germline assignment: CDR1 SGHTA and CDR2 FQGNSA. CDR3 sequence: CASSVVWTGSYNEQFF. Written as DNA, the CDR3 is TGTGCCAGCAGCGTAGTCTGGACAGGGTCTTACAATGAGCAGTTCTTC.